This TCR beta chain is from a study of shared clonotypes between healthy human individuals. This CDR3 has 16 residues. Per the germline V gene, CDR1 is SEHNR and CDR2 is FQNEAQ (reference sequence). The ends lost 5 bases at V and 4 bases at J; junction bases unmatched: 8. Comments on this clone: Its antigen is unidentified.

Deep-level settings were used for running the assay. Sequencing used immunoSEQ multiplex PCR; TCRdb keeps in-frame clones, though not all of them. The repertoire holds roughly 500,000 clones, with more than 65% as singletons. Study-level points and caveats: Among donors, clonotype sharing was expected to be affected by sequencing depth. Genetic and exposure-history diversity was limited by the small donor number.

Sequencing input: PBMCs. The TCR originated in a woman between 40 and 55 years old in good health. Some clones in this sample may be carry-over from other donors' samples. This chain links TRBV7-9 with TRBJ2-5, with 12 bases that match TRBD2. The DNA of the CDR3 is TGTGCCAGCAGCAACGGACTAGCGGGACTTCGAGAGACCCAGTACTTC. Translating gives CASSNGLAGLRETQYF.